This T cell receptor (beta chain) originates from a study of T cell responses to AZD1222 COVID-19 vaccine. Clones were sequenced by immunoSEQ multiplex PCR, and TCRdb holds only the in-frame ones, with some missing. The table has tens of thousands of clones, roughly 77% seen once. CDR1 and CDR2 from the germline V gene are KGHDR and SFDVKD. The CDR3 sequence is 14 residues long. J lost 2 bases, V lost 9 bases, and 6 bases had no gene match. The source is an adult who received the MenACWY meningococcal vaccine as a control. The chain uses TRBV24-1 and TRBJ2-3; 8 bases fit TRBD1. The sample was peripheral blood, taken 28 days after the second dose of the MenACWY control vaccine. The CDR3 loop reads CATGGQGTTDTQYF. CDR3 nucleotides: TGTGCCACCGGAGGACAGGGTACCACAGATACGCAGTATTTT.